The TCR beta chain under discussion was sequenced for a study of blood T cell repertoires in COVID-19. Across the whole study: The study drew acute and convalescent COVID-19 samples from the United States, Italy and Spain.

Some clones are missing from TCRdb's copy, which holds only in-frame ones; the method was immunoSEQ multiplex PCR. The data show roughly 76,000 clones, roughly 80% seen once. This CDR3 spans 13 amino acids. The J segment lost 5 bases and the V segment lost 3 bases, leaving 2 bases of the junction unmatched. From germline, CDR1 is KGHSH and CDR2 LQKENI. This TCR came from a woman between 70 and 85 years old with acute or convalescent COVID-19. Sequenced material: peripheral blood. The rearrangement joins TRBV18 to TRBJ1-1, with 8 positions matching TRBD1. CDR3 residues: CASSPGQVTEAFF. The CDR3 DNA reads TGTGCCAGCTCACCGGGACAGGTAACTGAAGCTTTCTTT.